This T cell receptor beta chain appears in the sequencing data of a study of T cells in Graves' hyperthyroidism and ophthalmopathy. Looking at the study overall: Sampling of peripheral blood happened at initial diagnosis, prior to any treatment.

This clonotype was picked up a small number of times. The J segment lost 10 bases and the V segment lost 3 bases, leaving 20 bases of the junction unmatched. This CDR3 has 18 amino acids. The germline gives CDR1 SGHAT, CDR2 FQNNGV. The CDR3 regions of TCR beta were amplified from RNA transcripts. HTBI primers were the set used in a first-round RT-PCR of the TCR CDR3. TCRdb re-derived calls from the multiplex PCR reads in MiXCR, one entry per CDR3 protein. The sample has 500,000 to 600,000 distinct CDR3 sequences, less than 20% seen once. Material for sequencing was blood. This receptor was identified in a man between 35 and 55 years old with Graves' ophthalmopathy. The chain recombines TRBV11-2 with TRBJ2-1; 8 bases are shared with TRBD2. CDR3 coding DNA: TGTGCCAGCAGCTTTTTTCGGGGGGGGCGGCGGGAATACCGGGAGCAGTTCTTC. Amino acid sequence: CASSFFRGGRREYREQFF.